Below, 29 T cell receptor beta chains from the same sample are listed, as sequenced in a study of T cell changes during pregnancy in multiple sclerosis. Data came from immunoSEQ multiplex PCR; TCRdb stores just in-frame clones and leaves some out. The data hold 55,000 to 70,000 clones, with around 89% observed a single time. This specimen consisted of peripheral blood, obtained in the first trimester of pregnancy. Receptors originate from a female donor with multiple sclerosis, enrolled in a pregnancy study.

In its sample, this clone was seen once. The rearrangement uses TRBV2 and TRBJ2-1; 10 bases agree with TRBD1. Germline V CDR1 and CDR2: SNHLY, FYNNEI. This CDR3 is built from 13 residues. With V trimmed by 4 bases and J by 8 bases, 2 bases remained unmatched. The CDR3 loop is CASSGQGAYEQFF. The CDR3 nucleotides read TGTGCCAGCAGTGGACAGGGGGCATATGAGCAGTTCTTC.

This chain connects TRBV4-3 to TRBJ2-3, with 8 bases matching TRBD2. The CDR3 loop spans 16 amino acids. V shed 1 base, J shed 0 bases, and the junction held 3 bases outside the gene matches. Germline CDR1 and CDR2: LGHNA and YSLEER. The CDR3 here is CASSQGTSYSTDTQYF. The CDR3 DNA follows: TGCGCCAGCAGCCAAGGGACTAGCTATAGCACAGATACGCAGTATTTT.

The chain carries TRBV5-1 and TRBJ2-7; D may be TRBD2 (5 bases). This CDR3 region has 11 residues. The germline V gene has CDR1 SGHRS and CDR2 YFSETQ. The ends were cut back, 5 bases at V and 5 bases at J, with 8 bases in the middle. CDR3 sequence (DNA): TGCGCCAGCAGGAACGGGAACGAGCAGTACTTC. Protein sequence: CASRNGNEQYF.

The rearrangement joins TRBV2 to TRBJ2-4; a possible D gene is TRBD1 (6 bases). V was trimmed by 6 bases and J by 8 bases, leaving 14 bases between them. The length of the CDR3 is 13 residues. Germline V CDR1 and CDR2: SNHLY, FYNNEI. As DNA, the CDR3 is TGTGCCAGCAGCGAGGACAGTAGAGACATTCAGTACTTC. As protein: CASSEDSRDIQYF.

This chain connects TRBV5-6 to TRBJ2-5; 8 nucleotides match TRBD2. This CDR3 contains 16 residues. V shed 0 bases and J 2 bases; nucleotides not matched to a gene: 6. The germline V gene encodes CDR1 SGHDT and CDR2 YYEEEE. CDR3 bases: TGTGCCAGCAGCTTGGGGAGCGCGGGGGGTCAAGAGACCCAGTACTTC. Residues: CASSLGSAGGQETQYF.

This sequence joins TRBV19 and TRBJ2-3; TRBD2 matches at 13 bases. This CDR3 region has 17 residues. J was trimmed by 3 bases and V by 6 bases; bases with no gene match: 9. The germline V gene has CDR1 LNHDA and CDR2 SQIVND (reference sequence). CDR3 in DNA: TGTGCCAGTAGGGACCCGCTACTAGCGGGGGGGACAGATACGCAGTATTTT. Translation gives CASRDPLLAGGTDTQYF.

This clone was observed a single time. CDR3 in amino acids: CASSETGGNYGYTF. The CDR3 DNA is TGTGCCAGCAGCGAGACAGGGGGCAACTATGGCTACACCTTC. The chain uses TRBV6-6 and TRBJ1-2, with 10 bases identical to TRBD1. Trimming at V came to 6 bases and at J to 2 bases, leaving 3 bases not matched to a gene. Germline V gene sequence: CDR1 MNHNY, CDR2 SVGAGI (reference sequence). The CDR3 spans 14 residues.

The chain carries TRBV7-2 and TRBJ2-7; TRBD1 aligns across 9 bases. The length of the CDR3 is 14 residues. J was trimmed by 1 base and V by 6 bases; bases with no gene match: 4. CDR1 and CDR2 (germline): SGHTA, FQGNSA. The DNA for the CDR3 is TGTGCCAGCAGGACCGGGACAGGGTCCTACGAGCAGTACTTC. This gives the protein CASRTGTGSYEQYF.

This chain joins TRBV7-8 and TRBJ1-1, with 8 bases identical to TRBD1. The CDR3 contains 15 residues. Germline V CDR1 and CDR2: SGHVS, FQNEAQ. Trimming at V came to 5 bases and at J to 2 bases, leaving 7 bases not matched to a gene. CDR3 in DNA: TGTGCCAGCAGCCAGGGGACAGGACGCAACACTGAAGCTTTCTTT. Encoded protein: CASSQGTGRNTEAFF.

The rearrangement uses TRBV10-1 and TRBJ2-4; no clear D. This CDR3 has 15 amino acids. The germline V gene has CDR1 WNHNN and CDR2 SYGVQD (reference sequence). The ends were cut back, 7 bases at V and 0 bases at J, with 13 bases in the middle. The CDR3 coding sequence is TGCGCCAGCATTACAGTGATACTAGCCAAAAACATTCAGTACTTC. This gives the protein CASITVILAKNIQYF.

The rearrangement links TRBV2 to TRBJ2-2; 9 bases align to TRBD1. CDR3 length: 15 amino acids. In germline, CDR1 is SNHLY, CDR2 FYNNEI. The J segment lost 10 bases and the V segment lost 6 bases, leaving 12 bases of the junction unmatched. This CDR3 reads CASSPMGTGSEELFF. For the CDR3, the DNA is TGTGCCAGCAGCCCCATGGGGACAGGGTCTGAGGAGCTGTTTTTT. The full variable domain, with the rest looked up from reference TRBV2 and TRBJ2-2, is EPEVTQTPSHQVTQMGQEVILRCVPISNHLYFYWYRQILGQKVEFLVSFYNNEISEKSEIFDDQFSVERPDGSNFTLKIRSTKLEDSAMYFCASSPMGTGSEELFFGEGSRLTVL.

This chain connects TRBV2 to TRBJ2-3; D is possibly TRBD2 (6 bases). The V end lost 7 bases, the J end lost 6 bases, and 17 bases lay between the germline ends. Germline V gene sequence: CDR1 SNHLY, CDR2 FYNNEI. The CDR3 totals 14 residues. The chain's CDR3 is CASKLGLPPDTQYF. DNA of the CDR3: TGTGCCAGCAAACTGGGACTCCCGCCGGATACGCAGTATTTT.

The chain links TRBV5-5 to TRBJ2-7, with TRBD2 identical over 12 bases. Germline-derived CDR1 and CDR2 are SGHKS and YYEKEE (reference sequence). Germline trimming cut 1 base from V and 3 bases from J; bases unmatched to any gene: 14. The CDR3 extends over 19 amino acids. The CDR3 nucleotides are TGTGCCAGCAGCTTGTCGTCTAGCGGGGGGGCCTTCCTGATCTACGAGCAGTACTTC. Encoded protein: CASSLSSSGGAFLIYEQYF.

This chain links TRBV5-4 with TRBJ2-7, with D possibly matching TRBD1 (6 bases). There are 15 residues in the CDR3. Germline-derived CDR1 and CDR2 are SGHNT and YYREEE (reference sequence). V gave up 4 bases and J gave up 5 bases, with 19 bases separating them. CDR3 amino acids: CASSLGASGVDEQYF. The CDR3 DNA sequence: TGTGCCAGCAGCCTGGGGGCGTCAGGGGTAGACGAGCAGTACTTC.

The rearrangement joins TRBV9 to TRBJ2-2; TRBD2 agrees at 7 bases. Germline V CDR1 and CDR2: SGDLS, YYNGEE. This CDR3 is 15 amino acids long. With 1 base clipped from V and 5 bases from J, the junction kept 5 bases outside the gene matches. Written as DNA, the CDR3 is TGTGCCAGCAGCGTAACGGCTAGCGGTACCGGGGAGCTGTTTTTT. This encodes CASSVTASGTGELFF.

The V gene is TRBV19, the J gene TRBJ2-1; 7 bases line up with TRBD2. The V gene end was trimmed by 7 bases and the J gene end by 5 bases; junction bases not matched to a gene: 11. This CDR3 spans 15 amino acids. Germline-derived CDR1 and CDR2 are LNHDA and SQIVND (reference sequence). The CDR3 DNA is TGTGCCAGTACCTGGGGGAGGGTGTCCAACAATGAGCAGTTCTTC. It specifies CASTWGRVSNNEQFF.

J is TRBJ2-3 and V is TRBV9; 10 bases align to TRBD2. Trimming removed 0 bases from V and 3 bases from J; junction bases left unmatched: 4. The CDR3 length is 16 residues. From germline, CDR1 is SGDLS and CDR2 YYNGEE. For the CDR3, the DNA is TGTGCCAGCAGCGTAGTGCCTAGCGGGGGAACAGATACGCAGTATTTT. The encoded protein is CASSVVPSGGTDTQYF.

This clone was recorded a few times. The V and J genes are TRBV11-1 and TRBJ1-1, with D unclear. The V gene's germline CDR1 is SGHAT and CDR2 FQDESV (reference sequence). CDR3 size: 15 residues. The V gene lost 5 bases and the J gene lost 0 bases, with 13 bases spanning the gap. The CDR3 reads CASSLPGLMNTEAFF. The CDR3 DNA reads as TGTGCCAGCAGCCTCCCTGGGCTGATGAACACTGAAGCTTTCTTT. Full variable domain (remainder filled in from reference TRBV11-1 and TRBJ1-1): EAEVAQSPRYKITEKSQAVAFWCDPISGHATLYWYRQILGQGPELLVQFQDESVVDDSQLPKDRFSAERLKGVDSTLKIQPAELGDSAMYLCASSLPGLMNTEAFFGQGTRLTVV.

The CDR3 spells CASSLHSGSSYNEQFF. The DNA of the CDR3 is TGTGCCAGCAGCCTCCATAGCGGGAGCTCCTACAATGAGCAGTTCTTC. This chain connects TRBV14 to TRBJ2-1; 9 nucleotides line up with TRBD2. Germline lookup yields CDR1 SGHDN and CDR2 FVKESK. The CDR3 loop spans 16 amino acids. The J segment lost 0 bases and the V segment lost 4 bases, leaving 4 bases of the junction unmatched.

This chain connects TRBV7-6 to TRBJ2-2; 7 positions agree with TRBD1. CDR3 length equals 15 residues. Germline loops: CDR1 SGHVS, CDR2 FNYEAQ. J gave up 0 bases and V 5 bases, and 3 bases lay outside the gene matches. CDR3: CASSATGTNTGELFF. DNA of the CDR3: TGTGCCAGCAGCGCGACAGGGACGAACACCGGGGAGCTGTTTTTT.

The rearrangement uses TRBV2 and TRBJ2-5, with 9 bases aligning to TRBD1. This CDR3 is 15 amino acids long. V lost 2 bases to trimming and J lost 5 bases; unmatched junction nucleotides: 6. Germline-derived CDR1 and CDR2 are SNHLY and FYNNEI. The CDR3 loop reads CASSELGQGYETQYF. CDR3 in DNA: TGTGCCAGCAGTGAATTGGGACAGGGTTACGAGACCCAGTACTTC.

The chain couples TRBV6-6 to TRBJ1-2; 7 bases align to TRBD1. The CDR3 loop spans 15 amino acids. Trimming cost V 0 bases and J 6 bases; bases outside gene matches: 7. Looked up from germline, CDR1 is MNHNY and CDR2 is SVGAGI (reference sequence). CDR3 sequence: CASSYSYRGGDGYTF. The CDR3 DNA reads as TGTGCCAGCAGTTACTCCTATCGAGGGGGCGATGGCTACACCTTC.

The chain combines TRBV6-5 with TRBJ2-7; weak D call: TRBD1 (6 bases). This CDR3 region has 14 residues. The germline gives CDR1 MNHEY, CDR2 SVGAGI. V lost 6 bases to trimming and J lost 7 bases, with 19 bases between them. The CDR3 region is CASSRPRGSREQYF. For the CDR3, the DNA is TGTGCCAGCAGCCGTCCCAGGGGTTCGCGAGAGCAGTACTTC.

The table lists this clone with a few counts. The chain combines TRBV21-1 with TRBJ1-2. TRBV21-1 corresponds to a pseudogene. The CDR3 is 18 residues long. The CDR3 reads CASRPNRGVREGSYGYTF. The CDR3 DNA sequence: TGTGCCAGCAGACCGAATAGGGGTGTCAGGGAGGGGAGCTATGGCTACACCTTC.

The genes are TRBV30 and TRBJ1-3; D remains ambiguous. V lost 3 bases and J lost 0, with 6 bases in between. CDR1 is GTSNPN and CDR2 is SVGIG in the germline V gene (reference sequence). The CDR3 is 13 amino acids. In nucleotides, the CDR3 is TGTGCCTGGAGGGAGATCTCTGGAAACACCATATATTTT. Translated, it gives CAWREISGNTIYF.

The count of this clone is one. The rearrangement uses TRBV7-6 and TRBJ2-3; D not certain. The ends were cut back, 3 bases at V and 3 bases at J, with 19 bases in the middle. From germline, CDR1 is SGHVS and CDR2 FNYEAQ. The length of the CDR3 is 17 residues. The CDR3 here is CASSFFRGSVGTDTQYF. The CDR3 nucleotides are TGTGCCAGCAGCTTTTTTAGAGGCAGCGTTGGGACAGATACGCAGTATTTT.

V and J are TRBV25-1 and TRBJ2-7, with unresolved D. V dropped 3 bases and J dropped 5 bases, with 11 bases sitting between them. Germline assignment: CDR1 MGHDK and CDR2 SYGVNS. This CDR3 is 13 amino acids long. The CDR3 protein is CASSERRLDEQYF. For the CDR3, the DNA is TGTGCCAGCAGTGAGCGCAGGTTGGACGAGCAGTACTTC.

This clone was recorded once. The chain joins TRBV18 to TRBJ1-1; TRBD1 matches 9 bases. Germline lookup yields CDR1 KGHSH and CDR2 LQKENI. CDR3 length: 15 amino acids. Losses at the gene ends were 4 bases for V and 0 bases for J; bases not matched to a gene: 3. The CDR3 sequence is CASSLGQGMNTEAFF. The CDR3 region has the DNA TGTGCCAGCTCACTTGGACAGGGGATGAACACTGAAGCTTTCTTT.

In DNA form, the CDR3 reads TGTGCCAGCAGCTTAGCGCCGGGGGGCTACACCTTC. It yields the protein CASSLAPGGYTF. This chain connects TRBV7-9 to TRBJ1-2; D not certain. The CDR3 totals 12 residues. Germline V gene data show CDR1 as SEHNR and CDR2 as FQNEAQ (reference sequence). V dropped 0 bases and J dropped 8 bases, with 7 bases sitting between them.